The 20 T cell receptor beta chains given below trace back to one sample, sequenced in a study of control samples from healthy donors and cancer patients. The data were produced by immunoSEQ multiplex PCR, yet TCRdb's version contains in-frame clones alone and is incomplete. The data show 150,000 to 200,000 clones, approximately 95% seen once. Sequencing used blood. These receptors were taken from a man aged 18 to 30 in good health.

The V call is TRBV3-1 (or the pseudogene TRBV3-2), the J call TRBJ1-2; D is possibly TRBD1 (6 bases). The CDR3 has 16 residues. The V end lost 0 bases, the J end lost 3 bases, and 14 bases lay between the germline ends. Germline V lookup: CDR1 LGHDT, CDR2 YNNKEL (reference sequence). The CDR3 region has the DNA TGTGCCAGCAGCCAAGAAGGCCCGGGGACATACTATGGCTACACCTTC. Residues: CASSQEGPGTYYGYTF.

The J gene is TRBJ2-5, the V gene TRBV25-1; no firm D call. CDR3 length: 16 amino acids. The V gene lost 1 base and the J gene lost 4 bases, with 16 bases spanning the gap. Germline assignment: CDR1 MGHDK and CDR2 SYGVNS. The CDR3 bases are TGTGCCAGCAGTGAATGGAGCCTCACCCAAGGAGAGACCCAGTACTTC. As protein: CASSEWSLTQGETQYF.

The chain uses TRBV9 and TRBJ2-7; 11 bases align to TRBD1. In germline, CDR1 is SGDLS, CDR2 YYNGEE. V lost 4 bases, J lost 6 bases, and 6 bases stayed unmatched. CDR3 length equals 14 residues. CDR3 residues: CASSLQGQGVEQYF. The CDR3 region has the DNA TGTGCCAGCAGCCTACAGGGACAGGGGGTCGAGCAGTACTTC.

V gene TRBV11-3 combines with J gene TRBJ1-1; 12 bases line up with TRBD1. The CDR3 runs 18 residues. Germline V gene sequence: CDR1 SGHNT, CDR2 YENEEA. Trimming cost V 6 bases and J 5 bases; bases outside gene matches: 16. The DNA for the CDR3 is TGTGCCAGCAGTTGCGTGTTCGGGACAGGGGGCTCGGAGACTGAAGCTTTCTTT. Its protein product is CASSCVFGTGGSETEAFF.

As DNA, the CDR3 is TGTGCCAGCAGTAACTGGAGAATCTCTGGCACAGATACGCAGTATTTT. Translated, it gives CASSNWRISGTDTQYF. The chain recombines TRBV2 with TRBJ2-3; D call uncertain. Per the germline V gene, CDR1 is SNHLY and CDR2 is FYNNEI. This CDR3 comprises 16 residues. V was clipped by 5 bases and J by 1 base, with 16 bases between them.

V is TRBV5-6 and J is TRBJ2-3; no clear D. V lost 5 bases and J lost 0, with 7 bases in between. The CDR3 loop spans 13 amino acids. In germline, CDR1 is SGHDT, CDR2 YYEEEE. The CDR3 here is CASRLYSTDTQYF. Written as DNA, the CDR3 is TGTGCCAGCAGACTTTATAGCACAGATACGCAGTATTTT.

The J gene is TRBJ1-6, the V gene TRBV2; D not resolved. This CDR3 is built from 13 residues. Trimming took 8 bases from V and 6 from J, leaving 11 bases between them. From germline, CDR1 is SNHLY and CDR2 FYNNEI. In DNA form, the CDR3 reads TGTGCCAGCGGGGAGAGGGCTAATTCACCCCTCCACTTT. Encoded protein: CASGERANSPLHF.

This clone was counted once. The V call is TRBV9, the J call TRBJ2-3; D uncertain. Germline lookup yields CDR1 SGDLS and CDR2 YYNGEE. This CDR3 contains 12 residues. V lost 5 bases and J 2 bases, leaving 6 bases between the germline ends. The chain's CDR3 is CASRGFTDTQYF. The CDR3 bases are TGTGCCAGCAGAGGCTTCACAGATACGCAGTATTTT.

This clone was seen once. The chain recombines TRBV6-6 with TRBJ2-7, with TRBD2 identical over 14 bases. CDR1 MNHNY and CDR2 SVGAGI come from the germline V gene (reference sequence). V was pared by 5 bases and J by 2 bases, with 14 bases of the junction left unmatched. The CDR3 has 19 amino acids. CDR3 residues: CASSLKTGRGLAGAYEQYF. The CDR3 DNA reads TGTGCCAGCAGTCTTAAAACAGGACGGGGACTAGCGGGGGCCTACGAGCAGTACTTC.

This rearrangement joins TRBV5-1 to TRBJ1-6; perhaps TRBD1 as D (6 bases). V was clipped by 1 base and J by 7 bases, with 15 bases between them. Germline CDR1 and CDR2: SGHRS and YFSETQ. This CDR3 region has 16 residues. The CDR3 sequence is CASSLLAGAPNSPLHF. The CDR3 DNA follows: TGCGCCAGCAGCTTGCTGGCAGGGGCCCCCAATTCACCCCTCCACTTT.

The rearrangement uses TRBV7-2 and TRBJ2-1; perhaps TRBD1 as D (7 bases). CDR1 and CDR2 from the germline V gene are SGHTA and FQGNSA. The V end was cut by 1 base, the J end by 8 bases, with 9 bases between. The CDR3 is 13 residues long. In nucleotides, the CDR3 is TGTGCCAGCAGCTTAGGCAGGGGGGATGAGCAGTTCTTC. It translates to CASSLGRGDEQFF.

V and J are TRBV7-9 and TRBJ1-5; 8 positions agree with TRBD1. This CDR3 comprises 18 residues. V lost 1 base and J lost 5; bases outside the gene matches: 13. Germline V gene data show CDR1 as SEHNR and CDR2 as FQNEAQ (reference sequence). The DNA of the CDR3 is TGTGCCAGCAGCTTAGTACGCCGGGGACAGGTAGAAGATCAGCCCCAGCATTTT. This gives the protein CASSLVRRGQVEDQPQHF.

This chain connects TRBV5-1 to TRBJ1-6; D not resolved. From germline, CDR1 is SGHRS and CDR2 YFSETQ. This CDR3 is built from 16 residues. The V end lost 3 bases, the J end lost 0 bases, and 10 bases lay between the germline ends. CDR3 DNA sequence: TGCGCCAGCAGCTCCGCACCGAGCTCCTATAATTCACCCCTCCACTTT. This gives the protein CASSSAPSSYNSPLHF.

This clone was seen only a few times. The rearrangement joins TRBV10-1 to TRBJ1-3, with D unresolved. The germline V and J ends were trimmed by 0 bases and 2 bases, with 5 bases remaining between them. This CDR3 spans 14 amino acids. In germline, CDR1 is WNHNN, CDR2 SYGVQD (reference sequence). CDR3 nucleotide sequence: TGCGCCAGCAGTGAGTCGGGTACTGGAAACACCATATATTTT. Its translation is CASSESGTGNTIYF.

The chain couples TRBV5-1 to TRBJ2-3; no reliable D call. V was clipped by 4 bases and J by 2 bases, with 8 bases between them. Germline V gives CDR1 SGHRS, CDR2 YFSETQ. The CDR3 covers 13 residues. The CDR3 loop is CASSAGYTDTQYF. In DNA, the CDR3 is TGCGCCAGCAGCGCTGGATACACAGATACGCAGTATTTT.

This chain uses TRBV14 with TRBJ1-6, with 7 bases lining up with TRBD1. The V and J ends lost 2 bases and 4 bases, in that order; junction bases with no gene match: 2. The germline V gene encodes CDR1 SGHDN and CDR2 FVKESK. This CDR3 contains 15 residues. CDR3 bases: TGTGCCAGCAGCCAACGACAGGGTTATAATTCACCCCTCCACTTT. It encodes CASSQRQGYNSPLHF.

This clone was recorded once. The V call is TRBV5-1, the J call TRBJ2-2; unclear D gene. Germline CDR1 is SGHRS and CDR2 is YFSETQ. The CDR3 sequence is 14 residues long. Deletions cut 5 bases from V and 1 base from J, with 9 bases between. CDR3 amino acids: CASRMRMNTGELFF. The CDR3 DNA follows: TGCGCCAGCAGAATGAGGATGAACACCGGGGAGCTGTTTTTT.

The gene calls are TRBV19 and TRBJ1-2, with 8 bases matching TRBD1. There are 12 residues in the CDR3. V lost 9 bases and J lost 2; bases outside the gene matches: 2. In germline, CDR1 is LNHDA, CDR2 SQIVND (reference sequence). The chain's CDR3 is CASGTGNYGYTF. The DNA for the CDR3 is TGTGCCAGCGGGACAGGAAACTATGGCTACACCTTC.

The CDR3 is CASSIGQGTTEAFF. CDR3 coding DNA: TGTGCCAGTAGTATAGGGCAGGGTACGACTGAAGCTTTCTTT. The chain joins TRBV19 to TRBJ1-1; D is perhaps TRBD1 (5 bases). The V gene's germline CDR1 is LNHDA and CDR2 SQIVND (reference sequence). The CDR3 consists of 14 residues. Between the trimmed V and J ends, which lost 1 base and 5 bases, there was a span of 11 bases.

This rearrangement joins TRBV9 to TRBJ2-5, with 11 bases aligning to TRBD1. J was trimmed by 5 bases and V by 0 bases; bases with no gene match: 6. Germline V gives CDR1 SGDLS, CDR2 YYNGEE. CDR3 length: 16 amino acids. CDR3 sequence (DNA): TGTGCCAGCAGCGTAGGGACAGGGGGCGATGTGGAGACCCAGTACTTC. It codes for CASSVGTGGDVETQYF.